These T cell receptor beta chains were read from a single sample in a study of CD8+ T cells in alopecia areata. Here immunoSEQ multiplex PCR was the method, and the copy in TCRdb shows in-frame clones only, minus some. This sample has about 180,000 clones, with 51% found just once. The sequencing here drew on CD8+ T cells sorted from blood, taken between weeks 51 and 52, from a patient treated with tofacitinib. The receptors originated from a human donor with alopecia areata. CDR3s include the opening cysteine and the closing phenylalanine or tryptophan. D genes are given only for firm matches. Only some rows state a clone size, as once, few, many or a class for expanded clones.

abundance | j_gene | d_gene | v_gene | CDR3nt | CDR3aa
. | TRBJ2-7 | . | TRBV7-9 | TGTGCCAGCAGTCGACAGGCCGCCTACGAGCAGTACTTC | CASSRQAAYEQYF
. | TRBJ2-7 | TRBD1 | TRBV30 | TGTGCCTGGAATCCACAGGGGGGATACGAGCAGTACTTC | CAWNPQGGYEQYF
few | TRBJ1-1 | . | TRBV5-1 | TGCGCCAGCAGCTTGGCCATTCGGAACACTGAAGCTTTCTTT | CASSLAIRNTEAFF
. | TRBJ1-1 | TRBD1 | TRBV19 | TGTGCCAGTAGTGGGGACAGGGACCTGAACACTGAAGCTTTCTTT | CASSGDRDLNTEAFF
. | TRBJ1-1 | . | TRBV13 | TGTGCCAGCAGCTTACGAGGACAGCCGAACACTGAAGCTTTCTTT | CASSLRGQPNTEAFF
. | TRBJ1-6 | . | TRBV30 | TGTGCCTGGACCGACAGTGCACTAGAACCCCTCCACTTT | CAWTDSALEPLHF
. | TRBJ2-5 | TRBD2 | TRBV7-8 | TGTGCCAGCAGCCCGGGGGGGACCCAGTACTTC | CASSPGGTQYF
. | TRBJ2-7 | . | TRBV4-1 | TGCGCCAGCAGCCAAGACATGGGGCCCCGCTCCTACGAGCAGTACTTC | CASSQDMGPRSYEQYF
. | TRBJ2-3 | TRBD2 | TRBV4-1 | TGCGCCAGCAGCCAAACCACAAGCGGGGGTGTCACAGATACGCAGTATTTT | CASSQTTSGGVTDTQYF
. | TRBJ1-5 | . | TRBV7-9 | TGTGCCAGCAGCTTAGACAGGGAGCCCCAGCATTTT | CASSLDREPQHF
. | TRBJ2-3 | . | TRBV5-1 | TGCGCCAGCAGCCCGGAGGGCGCTAGCACAGATACGCAGTATTTT | CASSPEGASTDTQYF
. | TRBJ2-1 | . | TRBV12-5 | TGTGCTAGTGGTTTGTACCGTAGGGATGAGCAGTTCTTC | CASGLYRRDEQFF
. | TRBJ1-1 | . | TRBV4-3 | TGCGCCAGCAGCCAAGAGGTAGGCACAGTGAACACTGAAGCTTTCTTT | CASSQEVGTVNTEAFF